This T cell receptor (beta chain) was retrieved from a study of beta chain features in type 1 diabetes. Study-level information: All samples together contributed approximately 100 million sorted cells for examination. Whole-study results and caveats: All four CD4+ subsets of Type 1 diabetes patients contained TCRB CDR3s that were moderately but significantly shorter. A potential PCR bias toward shorter templates would be equal in patient and control samples.

The sequenced template was cDNA made from the entire isolated RNA. Data came from immunoSEQ multiplex PCR; TCRdb stores just in-frame clones and leaves some out. Here the sample spans around 250,000 clones, about 13% being singletons. In regard to this clone: What it binds is not known.

Trimming removed 0 bases from V and 4 bases from J, with 8 bases in between. The germline gives CDR1 SGDLS, CDR2 YYNGEE. This CDR3 is 15 amino acids long. The sequenced material came from naive CD4+ T cells from blood. The receptor comes from a man between 25 and 39 years old with type 1 diabetes. The chain links TRBV9 to TRBJ2-6, with D possibly being TRBD1 (6 bases). The CDR3 region has the DNA TGTGCCAGCAGCGTAGCAGGGGCCGGGGCCAACGTCCTGACTTTC. This codes for CASSVAGAGANVLTF.